This T cell receptor (beta chain) was profiled in a study of shared clonotypes between healthy human individuals. Overall study findings and caveats: Rarefaction showed sorted-subset sequencing was incomplete despite large depth. The sharing of around 5% of naive CD4 clonotypes was seen across a handful of donors. Generally, naive subsets (rather than memory subsets) showed larger estimated richness.

CDR3 size: 14 residues. The germline CDR1 and CDR2 sequences are MNHEY and SMNVEV (reference sequence). The junction had 8 bases not matched to a gene; V was cut back by 5 bases and J by 5 bases. The material for each subset, its genomic DNA, was split evenly across several immunoSEQ plates. Some clones are missing from TCRdb's copy, which holds only in-frame ones; the method was immunoSEQ multiplex PCR. This table has about 2 million clones, over 85% appearing once. The naive CD8 population came from CD45RO-negative cells selected for CCR7, without terminally differentiated effector memory CD45RA+ cells. Comments on this clone: The antigen is unknown.

The J gene is TRBJ1-2, the V gene TRBV27, with 7 bases aligning to TRBD1. This sequence originates from a man between 18 and 29 years old in good health. The sequenced sample consisted of naive CD8+ T cells sorted from blood. The CDR3 sequence: CASSPGGTAYGYTF. CDR3 coding DNA: TGTGCCAGCAGTCCGGGGGGGACAGCTTATGGCTACACCTTC.